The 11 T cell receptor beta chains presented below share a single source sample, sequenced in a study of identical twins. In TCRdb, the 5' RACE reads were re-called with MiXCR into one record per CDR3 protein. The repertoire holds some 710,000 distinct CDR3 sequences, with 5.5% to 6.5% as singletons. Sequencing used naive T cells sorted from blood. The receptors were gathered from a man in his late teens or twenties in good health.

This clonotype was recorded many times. The chain's CDR3 is CASSLTGAWGTEAFF. DNA for the CDR3: TGTGCCAGCAGTTTGACAGGGGCTTGGGGCACTGAAGCTTTCTTT. J is TRBJ1-1 and V is TRBV12-3 or TRBV12-4, with 8 nucleotides matching TRBD1. There are 15 residues in the CDR3. The V gene end was trimmed by 3 bases and the J gene end by 4 bases; junction bases not matched to a gene: 7.

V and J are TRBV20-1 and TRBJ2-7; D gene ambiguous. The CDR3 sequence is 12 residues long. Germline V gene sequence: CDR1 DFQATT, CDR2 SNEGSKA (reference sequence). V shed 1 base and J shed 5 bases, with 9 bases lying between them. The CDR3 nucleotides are TGCAGTGCTAGAGTGTCCAGCGACGAGCAGTACTTC. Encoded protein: CSARVSSDEQYF.

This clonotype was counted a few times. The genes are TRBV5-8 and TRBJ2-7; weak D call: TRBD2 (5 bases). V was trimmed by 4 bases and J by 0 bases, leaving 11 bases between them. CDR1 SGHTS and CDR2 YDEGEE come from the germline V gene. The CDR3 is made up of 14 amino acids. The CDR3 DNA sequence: TGTGCCAGCAGCGACCGGGGTCTCTCCTACGAGCAGTACGTC. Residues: CASSDRGLSYEQYV.

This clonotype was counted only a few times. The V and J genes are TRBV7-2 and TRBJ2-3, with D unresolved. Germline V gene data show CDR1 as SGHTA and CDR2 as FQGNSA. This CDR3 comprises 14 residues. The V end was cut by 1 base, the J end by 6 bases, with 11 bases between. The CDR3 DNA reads TGTGCCAGCAGCTTAGGGCCCGGTGGGGATACGCAGTATTTT. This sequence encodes CASSLGPGGDTQYF.

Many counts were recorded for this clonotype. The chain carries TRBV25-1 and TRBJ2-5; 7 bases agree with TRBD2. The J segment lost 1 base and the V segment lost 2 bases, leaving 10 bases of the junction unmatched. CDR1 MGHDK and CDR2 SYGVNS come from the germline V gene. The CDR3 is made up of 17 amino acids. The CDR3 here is CASSENLAASFQETQYF. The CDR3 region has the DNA TGTGCCAGCAGTGAAAACCTAGCGGCCTCCTTCCAAGAGACCCAGTACTTC.

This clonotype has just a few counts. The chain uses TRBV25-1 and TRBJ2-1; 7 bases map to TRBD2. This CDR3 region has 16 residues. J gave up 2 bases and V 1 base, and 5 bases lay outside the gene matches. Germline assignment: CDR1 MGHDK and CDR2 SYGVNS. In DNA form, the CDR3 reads TGTGCCAGCAGTGAATTGATGAGCGGGGCCTACAATGAGCAGTTCTTC. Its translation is CASSELMSGAYNEQFF.

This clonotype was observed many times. This CDR3 reads CASSSRTGANTGELFF. The CDR3 DNA follows: TGTGCCAGCAGCTCAAGGACAGGGGCGAACACCGGGGAGCTGTTTTTT. The V call is TRBV7-2, the J call TRBJ2-2; TRBD1 aligns across 9 bases. V shed 4 bases and J 0 bases; nucleotides not matched to a gene: 3. This CDR3 is built from 16 residues. Germline V gene data show CDR1 as SGHTA and CDR2 as FQGNSA.

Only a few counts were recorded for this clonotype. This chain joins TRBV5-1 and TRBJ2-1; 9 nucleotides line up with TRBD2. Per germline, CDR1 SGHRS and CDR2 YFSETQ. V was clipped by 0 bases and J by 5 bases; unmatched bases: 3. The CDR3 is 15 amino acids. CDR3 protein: CASSLVAGVNNEQFF. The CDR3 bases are TGCGCCAGCAGCTTGGTAGCGGGAGTAAACAATGAGCAGTTCTTC.

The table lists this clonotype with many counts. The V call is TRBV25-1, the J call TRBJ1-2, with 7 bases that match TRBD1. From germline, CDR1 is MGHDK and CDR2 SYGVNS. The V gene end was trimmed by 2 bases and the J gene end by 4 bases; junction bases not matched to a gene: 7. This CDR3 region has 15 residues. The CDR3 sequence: CASSERGHYRYGYTF. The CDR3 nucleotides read TGTGCCAGCAGTGAAAGGGGGCACTATCGCTATGGCTACACCTTC.

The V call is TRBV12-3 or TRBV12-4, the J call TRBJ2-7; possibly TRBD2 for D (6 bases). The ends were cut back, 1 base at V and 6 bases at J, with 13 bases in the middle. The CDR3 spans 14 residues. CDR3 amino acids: CASSLGDSLSEQYF. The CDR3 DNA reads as TGTGCCAGCAGTTTAGGGGACTCATTATCCGAGCAGTACTTC.

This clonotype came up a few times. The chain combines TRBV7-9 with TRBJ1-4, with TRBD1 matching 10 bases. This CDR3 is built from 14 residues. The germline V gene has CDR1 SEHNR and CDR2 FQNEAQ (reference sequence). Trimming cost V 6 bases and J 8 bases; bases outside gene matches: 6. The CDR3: CASRLTGGAEKLFF. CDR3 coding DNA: TGTGCCAGCAGGCTGACAGGGGGCGCAGAAAAACTGTTTTTT.